Detailed here is one TCR beta chain. This clone's antigen is unknown. No base quality information exists; no much larger clone differs at one position. The CDR3 runs 16 residues from the cysteine to the phenylalanine. Here the CDR3 DNA is all that survives: 48 bases in frame from base 1. CDR1 and CDR2, per the germline V gene, are SGHRS and YFSETQ. V gives up 4 bases and J gives up 4 bases, and the segment between their germline ends measures 17 bases. These data belong to a study of glioma-infiltrating T cells after dendritic cell vaccination (dated by TCRdb to the mid-2010s). About the study as a whole: Of the roughly 15 glioblastoma patients in the cohort, all drawn from Phase I and II dendritic cell vaccination trials, 9 were newly diagnosed and 6 had recurrent disease. In glioblastoma patients vaccinated with dendritic cells, deep sequencing of TCR beta CDR3 regions served to measure the amount of tumor-infiltrating lymphocytes and to compare repertoires between tumor and blood. Survival after dendritic cell vaccination was correlated with TCR sequencing metrics such as TIL content and the overlap between tumor and blood repertoires. The vaccine consisted of monocyte-derived dendritic cells cultured about seven days with IL-4 and GM-CSF, then pulsed overnight with autologous tumor lysate. Three intradermal dendritic cell vaccine injections were administered to patients at biweekly intervals in the arm below the axilla. Between the early 2000s and the early 2010s, patients were given autologous tumor lysate-pulsed dendritic cell vaccination.

Patients were selected on the basis of adequate residual fresh-frozen tumor tissue and more than two years of available survival data. An isocitrate dehydrogenase mutation was not carried by any of the glioblastoma patients, although molecular status was otherwise variable. PBMC were collected before vaccination, two weeks after the third vaccination, and at tumor progression if progression occurred. The Qiagen DNeasy Blood extraction Kit was used for extraction of genomic DNA. Using the immunoSEQ assay, TCRB CDR3 regions were amplified from 1.5 to 2 micrograms of genomic DNA, or from all available DNA when less than that was on hand. For multiplex PCR, 60 forward primers for TCR V beta segments and 13 reverse primers for J beta segments were used. To estimate the number of reads per starting template, synthetic control templates were added to each sample at limiting dilution. The Illumina HiSeq System generated sequencing reads of 87 bp. The published analysis was carried out like this. PCR and sequencing errors were removed by a nearest neighbor algorithm that merged closely related sequences. TCR overlap was defined as the percentage of unique tumor TCR beta sequences that were also present in the same patient's peripheral blood. The source is immuneACCESS, and TCRdb retained only in-frame sequences with V and J called. Part of the clones is not carried over; for the studies checked, unresolved V genes explain less than half of this, and the remainder is unexplained. The V and J calls and clone size come from that table; D and trimming were worked out from the DNA. Present in this sample are 65,000 to 90,000 clones, approximately 80% of which were seen just once. The top ten clonotypes cover 2.1% of the sample.

On the study overall, not on this receptor specifically: The three-group TCR overlap response model was characterized as speculative, and prospective validation of the model was stated to be required. After dendritic cell vaccination, a higher estimated pretreatment TIL content predicted longer time to progression and overall survival. No direct relationship between TCR clonality and survival was found, suggesting that a diverse polyclonal response may matter. The cohort was small and heterogeneous, and full blood and tumor sets were available for few patients, with initial-recurrent tumor pairs available for even fewer patients.

Here the chain combines TRBV5-1 and TRBJ2-2, with a weak D call of TRBD2 (6 bases match). The receptor was derived from a human donor with glioblastoma. The sequencing used blood, collected before dendritic cell vaccination. The CDR3 protein: CASSQGLAGSTGELFF. The DNA sequence follows: TGCGCCAGCAGCCAGGGACTCGCGGGAAGCACCGGGGAGCTGTTTTTT. With the portions outside the CDR3 filled from the reference TRBV5-1 and TRBJ2-2 genes, the complete variable region becomes KAGVTQTPRYLIKTRGQQVTLSCSPISGHRSVSWYQQTPGQGLQFLFEYFSETQRNKGNFPGRFSGRQFSNSRSEMNVSTLELGDSALYLCASSQGLAGSTGELFFGEGSRLTVL.